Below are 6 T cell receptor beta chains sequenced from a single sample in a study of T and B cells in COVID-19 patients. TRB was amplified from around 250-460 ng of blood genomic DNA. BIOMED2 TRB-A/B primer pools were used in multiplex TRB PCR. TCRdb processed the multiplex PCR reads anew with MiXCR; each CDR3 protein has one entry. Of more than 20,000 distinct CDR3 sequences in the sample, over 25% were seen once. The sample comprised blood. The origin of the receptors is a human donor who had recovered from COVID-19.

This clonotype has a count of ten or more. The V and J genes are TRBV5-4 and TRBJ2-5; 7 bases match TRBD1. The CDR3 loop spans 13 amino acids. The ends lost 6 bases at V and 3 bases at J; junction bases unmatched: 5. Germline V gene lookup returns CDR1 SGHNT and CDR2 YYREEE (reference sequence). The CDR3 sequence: CASTQGTEETQYF. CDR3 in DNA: TGTGCCAGCACGCAAGGGACAGAAGAGACCCAGTACTTC.

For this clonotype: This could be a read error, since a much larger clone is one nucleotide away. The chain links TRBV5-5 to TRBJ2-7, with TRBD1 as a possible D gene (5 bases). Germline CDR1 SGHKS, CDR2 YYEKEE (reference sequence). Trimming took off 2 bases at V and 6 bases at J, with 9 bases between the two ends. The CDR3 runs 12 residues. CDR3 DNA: TGTGCCAGCAGCTTACAGGCCGGCGAGCAGTACTTC. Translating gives CASSLQAGEQYF.

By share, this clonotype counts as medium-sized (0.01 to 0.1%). The CDR3 region is CSVERAMNTGELFF. The CDR3 coding sequence is TGCAGCGTTGAGCGGGCTATGAACACCGGGGAGCTGTTTTTT. The J gene is TRBJ2-2, the V gene TRBV29-1, with D possibly TRBD2 on 5 matching bases. V dropped 3 bases and J dropped 1 base, with 9 bases sitting between them. The CDR3 length is 14 residues. Germline V CDR1 and CDR2: SQVTM, ANQGSEA.

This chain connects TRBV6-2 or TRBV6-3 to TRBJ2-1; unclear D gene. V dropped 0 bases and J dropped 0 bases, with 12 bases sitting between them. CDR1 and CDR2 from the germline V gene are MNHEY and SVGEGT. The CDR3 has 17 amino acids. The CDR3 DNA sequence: TGTGCCAGCAGTTACTCGTCCAGAGAAGGCTCCTACAATGAGCAGTTCTTC. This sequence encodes CASSYSSREGSYNEQFF.

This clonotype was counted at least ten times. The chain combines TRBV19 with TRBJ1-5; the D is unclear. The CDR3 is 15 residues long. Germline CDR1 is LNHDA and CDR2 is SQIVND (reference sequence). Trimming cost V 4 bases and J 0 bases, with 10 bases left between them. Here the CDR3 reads CASSTRRDSNQPQHF. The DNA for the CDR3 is TGTGCCAGTAGTACCCGACGGGATAGCAATCAGCCCCAGCATTTT.

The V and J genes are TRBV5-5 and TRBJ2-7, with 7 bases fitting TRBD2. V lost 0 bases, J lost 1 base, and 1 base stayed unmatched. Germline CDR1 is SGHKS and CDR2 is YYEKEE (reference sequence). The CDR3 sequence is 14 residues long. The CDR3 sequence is CASSLGRGSYEQYF. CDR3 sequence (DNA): TGTGCCAGCAGCTTGGGGCGGGGGTCCTACGAGCAGTACTTC. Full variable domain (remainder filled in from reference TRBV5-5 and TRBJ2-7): DAGVTQSPTHLIKTRGQQVTLRCSPISGHKSVSWYQQVLGQGPQFIFQYYEKEERGRGNFPDRFSARQFPNYSSELNVNALLLGDSALYLCASSLGRGSYEQYFGPGTRLTVT.